The 15 T cell receptor beta chains in this list originate from one sample, sequenced in a study of Ad26.COV2.S vaccination and SARS-CoV-2 variants. Documented treatment: about 20 received Ad26.COV2.S at low or high dose, single or two shots; five or six received placebo; per-sample allocation not given. Repertoires come from day 63 after the first vaccine or placebo injection. TCRdb's table, derived via immunoSEQ multiplex PCR, lists solely in-frame clones and lacks some. The table shows 500,000 or so clones, with around 90% occurring only once. This specimen consisted of peripheral blood, obtained in a trial of Ad26.COV2.S vaccine versus placebo. The receptors were gathered from a person between 18 and 60 years old who received the Ad26.COV2.S COVID-19 vaccine or a placebo.

This clone occurred a few times. The CDR3, as DNA: TGTGCCAGCAGCTCTCAGGGGTCGGGTGAGCAGTTCTTC. It translates to CASSSQGSGEQFF. The chain is built from TRBV7-3 and TRBJ2-1; a possible D gene is TRBD1 (6 bases). Per the germline V gene, CDR1 is SGHTA and CDR2 is FQGTGA. Trimming pared 4 bases from V and 9 bases from J, leaving 13 bases between. The CDR3 is 13 amino acids.

The chain combines TRBV7-9 with TRBJ2-3; 7 bases are shared with TRBD2. Germline V gene sequence: CDR1 SEHNR, CDR2 FQNEAQ (reference sequence). The CDR3 extends over 16 amino acids. V dropped 3 bases and J dropped 5; count of bases not matched to a gene: 11. Here the CDR3 reads CASSLVTGGGLDTQYF. The DNA of the CDR3 is TGTGCCAGCAGCTTGGTGACGGGAGGAGGGTTAGATACGCAGTATTTT. The complete variable domain, with remaining parts taken from reference TRBV7-9 and TRBJ2-3, reads DTGVSQNPRHKITKRGQNVTFRCDPISEHNRLYWYRQTLGQGPEFLTYFQNEAQLEKSRLLSDRFSAERPKGSFSTLEIQRTEQGDSAMYLCASSLVTGGGLDTQYFGPGTRLTVL.

V is TRBV7-8 and J is TRBJ1-6, with D unresolved. The V end was cut by 0 bases, the J end by 9 bases, with 9 bases between. The CDR3 totals 14 residues. Germline V gene data show CDR1 as SGHVS and CDR2 as FQNEAQ. The CDR3 sequence: CASSLAPAGSPLHF. In DNA, the CDR3 is TGTGCCAGCAGCTTAGCCCCCGCGGGTTCACCCCTCCACTTT.

This clone was picked up one time. The rearrangement links TRBV5-8 to TRBJ1-1, with 11 bases aligning to TRBD1. V was clipped by 1 base and J by 1 base; unmatched bases: 3. There are 16 residues in the CDR3. CDR1 is SGHTS and CDR2 is YDEGEE in the germline V gene. The CDR3 spells CASSLWTGGGNTEAFF. CDR3 DNA: TGTGCCAGCAGCTTGTGGACAGGGGGCGGGAACACTGAAGCTTTCTTT.

The chain has TRBV6-2 or TRBV6-3 and TRBJ2-3, with 8 bases aligning to TRBD2. The CDR3 totals 15 residues. V dropped 6 bases and J dropped 6; count of bases not matched to a gene: 11. Per germline, CDR1 MNHEY and CDR2 SVGEGT. The CDR3 DNA reads as TGTGCCAGCAGCCATGGACTGAAGCGGGGGGATACGCAGTATTTT. Residues: CASSHGLKRGDTQYF.

This clone has only one observation. This rearrangement joins TRBV6-6 to TRBJ1-1; 9 positions agree with TRBD1. Trimming cost V 6 bases and J 5 bases; bases outside gene matches: 4. The CDR3 extends over 13 amino acids. Per germline, CDR1 MNHNY and CDR2 SVGAGI (reference sequence). The CDR3 sequence: CASRTGGETEAFF. CDR3 in DNA: TGTGCCAGCAGGACAGGGGGTGAGACTGAAGCTTTCTTT.

Here the CDR3 reads CASSLDGGTEAFF. Here the CDR3 DNA reads TGTGCCAGCAGCTTGGATGGGGGAACTGAAGCTTTCTTT. V is TRBV5-4 and J is TRBJ1-1, with a possible D match to TRBD1 (5 bases). Per germline, CDR1 SGHNT and CDR2 YYREEE (reference sequence). The ends were cut back, 0 bases at V and 5 bases at J, with 8 bases in the middle. The CDR3 runs 13 residues.

Note on this clone: In the same sample, other DNA sequences code for this CDR3. J is TRBJ1-6 and V is TRBV7-8, with TRBD1 matching 10 bases. Looked up from germline, CDR1 is SGHVS and CDR2 is FQNEAQ. There are 14 residues in the CDR3. With V trimmed by 5 bases and J by 9 bases, 4 bases remained unmatched. The CDR3 is CASSPGTGVSPLHF. Here the CDR3 DNA reads TGTGCCAGCAGCCCAGGGACAGGGGTTTCACCCCTCCACTTT.

The DNA of the CDR3 is TGTGCCAGCACCCTTGGCGGTGGGGGAGCAGATACGCAGTATTTT. Residues: CASTLGGGGADTQYF. The V call is TRBV5-6, the J call TRBJ2-3, with D tentatively TRBD1 or TRBD2 (5 bases each). Germline V gene sequence: CDR1 SGHDT, CDR2 YYEEEE. The CDR3 length is 15 residues. The V gene lost 6 bases and the J gene lost 4 bases, with 18 bases spanning the gap.

The chain uses TRBV7-2 and TRBJ2-1, with D perhaps being TRBD1 or TRBD2 (5 bases each). In germline, CDR1 is SGHTA, CDR2 FQGNSA. Trimming removed 4 bases at V and 3 bases at J, with 19 bases between. The CDR3 runs to 17 residues. CDR3 residues: CASSYYPTRGNYNEQFF. The CDR3 DNA follows: TGTGCCAGCAGCTACTACCCAACTAGGGGTAACTACAATGAGCAGTTCTTC.

This rearrangement joins TRBV19 to TRBJ1-5; 7 bases match TRBD1. The CDR3 consists of 14 residues. CDR1 LNHDA and CDR2 SQIVND come from the germline V gene (reference sequence). V gave up 5 bases and J gave up 4 bases; unmatched junction bases: 5. This CDR3 is CASSGTDLNQPQHF. The CDR3 coding sequence is TGTGCCAGTAGTGGGACAGACTTAAATCAGCCCCAGCATTTT.

This rearrangement joins TRBV10-3 to TRBJ2-1; the D gene is possibly TRBD2 (6 bases). V gave up 10 bases and J gave up 10 bases, with 20 bases separating them. The CDR3 has 13 amino acids. CDR1 is ENHRY and CDR2 is SYGVKD in the germline V gene. The CDR3 loop reads CATVRGTAQEQFF. The CDR3 DNA is TGTGCCACTGTCCGGGGGACCGCCCAAGAGCAGTTCTTC.

This chain joins TRBV6-6 and TRBJ1-5, with D possibly matching TRBD1 (5 bases). Germline assignment: CDR1 MNHNY and CDR2 SVGAGI (reference sequence). The CDR3 contains 14 residues. Between the trimmed V and J ends, which lost 2 bases and 6 bases, there was a span of 11 bases. The CDR3 region has the DNA TGTGCCAGCAGTTACAAGGGTGGGACTCAGCCCCAGCATTTT. As protein: CASSYKGGTQPQHF.

The chain carries TRBV7-9 and TRBJ1-1; D perhaps matches TRBD1 (6 bases). Per germline, CDR1 SEHNR and CDR2 FQNEAQ (reference sequence). The CDR3 is 15 residues long. The V end lost 4 bases, the J end lost 6 bases, and 18 bases lay between the germline ends. The CDR3 loop is CASSSLSQGRAEAFF. The CDR3 DNA reads TGTGCCAGCAGCTCCCTCTCACAGGGACGGGCTGAAGCTTTCTTT.

The chain links TRBV24-1 to TRBJ2-7; 9 positions agree with TRBD1. This CDR3 contains 15 residues. The junction had 5 bases not matched to a gene; V was cut back by 3 bases and J by 3 bases. In germline, CDR1 is KGHDR, CDR2 SFDVKD. CDR3 sequence: CATSDPGTGNYEQYF. In DNA, the CDR3 is TGTGCCACCAGTGATCCCGGGACAGGGAACTACGAGCAGTACTTC.